This T cell receptor (beta chain) was found in a study of Ad26.COV2.S vaccination and SARS-CoV-2 variants. Noted treatment: around 19 received Ad26.COV2.S at low or high dose, single or two shots; about 5 received placebo; per-sample allocation not given. Collection of samples fell on day 63 after the first vaccine or placebo injection. The V gene's germline CDR1 is SGDLS and CDR2 YYNGEE. The CDR3 runs to 15 residues. Trimming took 2 bases from V and 4 from J, leaving 14 bases between them. Profiled with immunoSEQ multiplex PCR; TCRdb holds only in-frame clones, not every one. The table has about 410,000 clones, roughly 90% seen once.

Specimen: peripheral blood, collected in a trial of Ad26.COV2.S vaccine versus placebo. The chain recombines TRBV9 with TRBJ2-3; D may correspond to TRBD1 or TRBD2 (5 bases each). The TCR was taken from a person between 18 and 60 years old who received the Ad26.COV2.S COVID-19 vaccine or a placebo. DNA of the CDR3: TGTGCCAGCAGCGTTTCTGGGGGATGGGCAGATACGCAGTATTTT. Translation gives CASSVSGGWADTQYF.